This T cell receptor beta chain emerged from a study of blood T cell repertoires in COVID-19. Per the original methods: For nucleated cells, counts were estimated from reference gene primer amplification. The table came from immunoSEQ multiplex PCR; TCRdb's copy has only in-frame clones and leaves some out. V, J and clone size reflect that table, while D and trimming were determined from the DNA. The sample lists roughly 150,000 clones, approximately 86% occurring once. The CDR3 totals 14 residues. The germline CDR1 and CDR2 sequences are MNHNS and SASEGT. V dropped 1 base and J dropped 0 bases, with 7 bases sitting between them.

Input material: PBMCs or T cells enriched from blood (not recorded which). The chain combines TRBV6-1 with TRBJ2-7; possible D gene TRBD1, 5 bases. The clonotype was recovered from a man aged 60 to 75 who had recovered from COVID-19. CDR3 sequence: CASSEDRNSYEQYF. DNA of the CDR3: TGTGCCAGCAGTGAAGACAGGAACTCCTACGAGCAGTACTTC.